Listed here are 20 T cell receptor beta chains from one sample, sequenced in a study of metastatic and nonmetastatic thyroid tumors. Before thyroid surgery, none of the patients had received any treatment. With MiXCR, TCRdb called clones anew from the PCR reads. The data contain around 4,600 clones, around 19% of them singletons. Input material: adjacent normal tissue. Receptors originate from a male donor with papillary thyroid cancer or a benign thyroid nodule (not recorded which). Some clones in this sample may be carry-over from other donors' samples.

This clone rates as medium-sized (0.01 to 0.1%). J is TRBJ2-3 and V is TRBV20-1; the D is unclear. Trimming left V 3 bases short and J 9 bases short, with 13 bases between. This CDR3 region has 12 residues. Germline CDR1 is DFQATT and CDR2 is SNEGSKA (reference sequence). The CDR3 nucleotides read TGCAGTGCTAGTTATGCTAGAGACACGCAGTATTTT. Its protein product is CSASYARDTQYF.

This clone has more than one count but fewer than ten. The CDR3 DNA is TGTGCCAGCAGTCCGCAGGGATGGAGCTCCTATAATTCACCCCTCCACTTT. It encodes CASSPQGWSSYNSPLHF. The rearrangement uses TRBV6-2 or TRBV6-3 and TRBJ1-6, with D tentatively TRBD1 (5 bases). Germline loops: CDR1 MNHEY, CDR2 SVGEGT. V lost 5 bases to trimming and J lost 0 bases, with 14 bases between them. This CDR3 has 17 amino acids.

V gene TRBV20-1 combines with J gene TRBJ1-2; D may be TRBD1 (6 bases). CDR3 length: 14 amino acids. From germline, CDR1 is DFQATT and CDR2 SNEGSKA (reference sequence). V lost 5 bases, J lost 0 bases, and 13 bases lay in between. DNA of the CDR3: TGCAGTGCTTATGGGCAGGGGCCTAACTATGGCTACACCTTC. Translating it yields CSAYGQGPNYGYTF.

This clone appeared a few times. The junction departs from the called germline gene at one end, perhaps through a read error. The V and J genes are TRBV2 and TRBJ1-1; D not resolved. The CDR3 runs to 13 residues. Germline CDR1 is SNHLY and CDR2 is FYNNEI. Here the CDR3 reads CASSEARGTEAFF. CDR3 bases: TGTGCAAGCAGTGAAGCACGTGGCACTGAAGCTTTCTTT.

This clone was counted many times. The rearrangement uses TRBV6-5 and TRBJ1-4; D gene ambiguous. The CDR3 covers 13 residues. V was shortened by 0 bases and J by 8 bases, with 7 bases between the two germline ends. Germline values: CDR1 MNHEY, CDR2 SVGAGI. CDR3 sequence (DNA): TGTGCCAGCAGTTACTCCCCGAGGGAAAAACTGTTTTTT. As protein: CASSYSPREKLFF.

This clone has at least ten counts. The chain links TRBV25-1 to TRBJ2-1, with D possibly TRBD1 on 6 matching bases. CDR1 is MGHDK and CDR2 is SYGVNS in the germline V gene. Trimming left V 3 bases short and J 13 bases short, with 10 bases between. The CDR3 covers 11 residues. The CDR3 DNA follows: TGTGCCAGCAGTGAGGAACAGGGACAGTTCTTC. It specifies CASSEEQGQFF.

This clone is medium-sized. The gene calls are TRBV20-1 and TRBJ1-2, with D hard to call. Germline values: CDR1 DFQATT, CDR2 SNEGSKA (reference sequence). The CDR3 has 15 residues. Deletions cut 6 bases from V and 4 bases from J, with 21 bases between. The CDR3, as DNA: TGCAGTGCCACCACCGGGATGATAAATTCCTATGGCTACACCTTC. Amino acid sequence: CSATTGMINSYGYTF.

This clone was observed a handful of times. The chain combines TRBV2 with TRBJ2-7; 8 bases are shared with TRBD1. CDR3 length: 15 residues. Germline loops: CDR1 SNHLY, CDR2 FYNNEI. V was pared by 2 bases and J by 3 bases, with 6 bases of the junction left unmatched. The CDR3 spells CASSETGGLVYEQYF. CDR3 nucleotide sequence: TGTGCCAGCAGTGAAACAGGGGGTCTTGTCTACGAGCAGTACTTC.

The V gene is TRBV2, the J gene TRBJ2-7; 9 bases fit TRBD1. The CDR3 has 16 residues. Germline CDR1 is SNHLY and CDR2 is FYNNEI. The V and J ends lost 7 bases and 7 bases, in that order; junction bases with no gene match: 17. DNA of the CDR3: TGTGCCAGCAACGACGGGGACAGGGCCGGGGCCGGGGAGCAGTACTTC. Encoded protein: CASNDGDRAGAGEQYF.

This chain connects TRBV27 to TRBJ2-1, with 10 bases lining up with TRBD2. V shed 5 bases and J 1 base; nucleotides not matched to a gene: 5. The germline V gene has CDR1 MNHEY and CDR2 SMNVEV (reference sequence). This CDR3 has 16 residues. The CDR3 DNA sequence: TGTGCCAGCAGTACACTAGCGGGATCGTCCTACAATGAGCAGTTCTTC. Its translation is CASSTLAGSSYNEQFF.

The CDR3 spells CASSSPYLGRRTREQYF. The CDR3, as DNA: TGTGCCAGCAGTTCCCCTTATCTTGGACGGCGTACTAGGGAGCAGTACTTC. This sequence joins TRBV28 and TRBJ2-7; possible D gene TRBD2, 5 bases. With 4 bases removed from V and 7 bases from J, the gap between germline ends came to 26 bases. CDR1 is MDHEN, CDR2 SYDVKM, per germline. This CDR3 region has 17 residues.

The chain employs TRBV6-1 and TRBJ1-2; TRBD1 matches at 12 bases. The CDR3 consists of 13 residues. V gave up 8 bases and J gave up 7 bases; unmatched junction bases: 5. In germline, CDR1 is MNHNS, CDR2 SASEGT. CDR3 amino acids: CASRDRGLVGYTF. The CDR3 coding sequence is TGTGCCAGCCGGGACAGGGGGCTTGTTGGCTACACCTTC.

By share, this clone counts as medium-sized (0.01 to 0.1%). CDR3 protein: CASSGLSNEKLFF. The CDR3 region has the DNA TGTGCCAGCTCCGGGTTGAGTAATGAAAAACTGTTTTTT. This chain joins TRBV2 and TRBJ1-4; D ambiguous. Trimming stripped 8 bases from V and 4 bases from J, with 11 bases between. The CDR3 loop spans 13 amino acids. The V gene's germline CDR1 is SNHLY and CDR2 FYNNEI.

The CDR3 DNA reads TGCGCCAGCAGCTTGGGCAGCATGAACACTGAAGCTTTCTTT. This sequence encodes CASSLGSMNTEAFF. The V gene is TRBV5-1, the J gene TRBJ1-1; D not certain. The CDR3 loop spans 14 amino acids. CDR1 is SGHRS, CDR2 YFSETQ, per germline. Trimming took 0 bases from V and 0 from J, leaving 6 bases between them.

Only a few counts were recorded for this clone. The chain links TRBV28 to TRBJ2-2, with TRBD2 as a possible D gene (5 bases). The CDR3 loop spans 15 amino acids. Germline V gene sequence: CDR1 MDHEN, CDR2 SYDVKM. Trimming removed 1 base from V and 5 bases from J, with 11 bases in between. The CDR3 DNA reads TGTGCCAGCAGTTTATCTTTCGGGAAGACCGGGGAGCTGTTTTTT. This encodes CASSLSFGKTGELFF.

The chain links TRBV9 to TRBJ2-5; D unresolved. Trimming took 4 bases from V and 4 from J, leaving 14 bases between them. The CDR3 spans 14 residues. Germline V gene sequence: CDR1 SGDLS, CDR2 YYNGEE. The CDR3 DNA reads as TGTGCCAGCAGCAAGCGTTCGACCGGAGAGACCCAGTACTTC. Translating gives CASSKRSTGETQYF.

This clone was counted only a few times. V usage is TRBV28 and J usage is TRBJ1-5; no firm D call. Germline-derived CDR1 and CDR2 are MDHEN and SYDVKM. This CDR3 has 15 amino acids. Trimming removed 1 base at V and 1 base at J, with 8 bases between. CDR3 sequence (DNA): TGTGCCAGCAGTTTATACAGCTTAAGCAATCAGCCCCAGCATTTT. Protein sequence: CASSLYSLSNQPQHF.

This clone was seen at least ten times. The J gene is TRBJ1-2, the V gene TRBV28; TRBD1 aligns across 8 bases. V shed 5 bases, J shed 7 bases, and the junction held 6 bases outside the gene matches. Germline loops: CDR1 MDHEN, CDR2 SYDVKM. The CDR3 consists of 13 residues. CDR3 in DNA: TGTGCCAGCAGTATTGGACAGGGCGTTGGCTACACCTTC. It specifies CASSIGQGVGYTF.

The rearrangement joins TRBV2 to TRBJ2-2; D unclear. Germline assignment: CDR1 SNHLY and CDR2 FYNNEI. There are 11 residues in the CDR3. Between the trimmed V and J ends, which lost 10 bases and 6 bases, there was a span of 9 bases. The CDR3 sequence: CATRRAGELFF. CDR3 in DNA: TGTGCCACCCGAAGGGCCGGGGAGCTGTTTTTT.

As for this clone: Different DNA sequences within this sample yield the same CDR3. This chain uses TRBV28 with TRBJ1-4, with D unresolved. V was cut by 5 bases and J by 10 bases, with 14 bases left in between. Germline CDR1 and CDR2: MDHEN and SYDVKM. The CDR3 length is 13 residues. CDR3 amino acids: CASSPPQSGKLFF. The CDR3 DNA reads TGTGCCAGCAGTCCCCCCCAAAGCGGAAAACTGTTTTTT.